This TCR beta chain stems from a study of CD8 T cells in Susac syndrome. Roughly 0.45 to 1 ug RNA was reverse transcribed with random hexamers. Via MiXCR, TCRdb re-called the immunoSEQ multiplex PCR reads, giving one row per CDR3 protein. The sample shows about 200,000 distinct CDR3 sequences, roughly 96% of them seen only once. This CDR3 has 13 amino acids. In germline, CDR1 is KGHSH, CDR2 LQKENI. Trimming shortened V by 3 bases and J by 4 bases, and 10 bases separated the two germline ends. This TCR was recovered from a human donor with multiple sclerosis. The sample comprised CD4+ T cells from PBMCs. The V gene is TRBV18, the J gene TRBJ2-7; the D is unclear. The CDR3 protein is CASSPPNQYEQYF. In DNA form, the CDR3 reads TGTGCCAGCTCACCCCCGAACCAGTACGAGCAGTACTTC.